This T cell receptor beta chain was captured by sequencing in a study of T cell repertoires in cytomegalovirus infection. Study context: Well-studied HLA-B-restricted epitopes and recently identified HLA-C-restricted epitopes of CMV were both used in the study. Matching HLA type and CMV infection were both indicated by public TCR beta signatures.

Trimming took 5 bases from V and 8 from J, leaving 12 bases between them. The CDR3 spans 12 residues. Germline CDR1 reads SGHAT; CDR2 reads FQNNGV. This clonotype was recorded many times. The antigen is undetermined. Each CDR3 protein is one row after TCRdb ran MiXCR on the reads. The sample contains hundreds of thousands of distinct CDR3 sequences, around a third of which appear only once. V usage is TRBV11-2 and J usage is TRBJ1-1, with D perhaps matching TRBD1 (5 bases). The receptor's source is a human donor in good health (CMV status not recorded). Some clones in this sample may be carry-over from other donors' samples. The material was cultured PBMCs, obtained from culture after CMV antigen stimulation. The CDR3 DNA reads TGTGCCAGCAGCGGGGGGTGGGAAGAAGCTTTCTTT. Translated: CASSGGWEEAFF.